Below, 28 T cell receptor beta chains from the same sample are listed, as sequenced in a study of Ad26.COV2.S vaccination and SARS-CoV-2 variants. TCRdb's table, derived via immunoSEQ multiplex PCR, lists solely in-frame clones and lacks some. The sample holds roughly 500,000 clones; 85% to 90% are singletons and the top ten take about 2.4%. Sample treatment: roughly 18 received Ad26.COV2.S at low or high dose, single or two shots; about five received placebo; per-sample allocation not given. The samples were gathered on day 63 after the first injection of vaccine or placebo. The input for sequencing was peripheral blood, taken in a trial of Ad26.COV2.S vaccine versus placebo. These receptors were obtained from a person aged 18-60 years who received the Ad26.COV2.S COVID-19 vaccine or a placebo.

About this clone: One end of the junction fails to match germline, which may point to a read error. The rearrangement joins TRBV20-1 to TRBJ1-2; D gene unclear. Germline CDR1 reads DFQATT; CDR2 reads SNEGSKA (reference sequence). CDR3 length: 11 amino acids. CDR3 in DNA: TGCAGTGTTAGACTCAACTATGGCTACACCTTC. Protein sequence: CSVRLNYGYTF.

The CDR3 sequence is CASSSPNYGYTF. DNA for the CDR3: TGTGCCAGCAGTTCGCCTAACTATGGCTACACCTTC. V and J are TRBV28 and TRBJ1-2; D gene unclear. The CDR3 runs to 12 residues. The V gene lost 4 bases and the J gene lost 0 bases, with 3 bases spanning the gap. In germline, CDR1 is MDHEN, CDR2 SYDVKM.

The gene calls are TRBV7-3 and TRBJ2-3, with D possibly being TRBD1 or TRBD2 (5 bases each). Between the trimmed V and J ends, which lost 3 bases and 0 bases, there was a span of 16 bases. The CDR3 has 17 residues. Germline V gene data show CDR1 as SGHTA and CDR2 as FQGTGA. The CDR3, as DNA: TGTGCCAGCAGCTTTTTTGGGGGACCCCTAAGCACAGATACGCAGTATTTT. Its protein product is CASSFFGGPLSTDTQYF.

CDR3 in amino acids: CASSPGQGTSPLHF. The CDR3 DNA reads TGTGCCAGTAGCCCCGGACAGGGGACTTCACCCCTCCACTTT. The chain is built from TRBV19 and TRBJ1-6, with 9 bases matching TRBD1. CDR3 length: 14 residues. V shed 6 bases, J shed 9 bases, and the junction held 6 bases outside the gene matches. The germline gives CDR1 LNHDA, CDR2 SQIVND (reference sequence).

J is TRBJ2-7 and V is TRBV4-1; the D gene could be TRBD1 or TRBD2 (5 bases each). In germline, CDR1 is MGHRA, CDR2 YSYEKL. V lost 1 base and J 0 bases, leaving 19 bases between the germline ends. The CDR3 totals 18 residues. The CDR3 spells CASSQGEERSGASYEQYF. Written as DNA, the CDR3 is TGCGCCAGCAGCCAAGGTGAAGAACGGTCCGGGGCCTCCTACGAGCAGTACTTC.

V is TRBV25-1 and J is TRBJ1-3; D not resolved. Trimming left V 0 bases short and J 0 bases short, with 9 bases between. This CDR3 contains 16 residues. Germline V gene lookup returns CDR1 MGHDK and CDR2 SYGVNS. CDR3 loop: CASSEYLVNSGNTIYF. CDR3 DNA sequence: TGTGCCAGCAGTGAATATCTGGTTAACTCTGGAAACACCATATATTTT.

The gene calls are TRBV6-1 and TRBJ1-5; D possibly corresponds to TRBD1 (5 bases). Germline V lookup: CDR1 MNHNS, CDR2 SASEGT. The CDR3 spans 15 residues. V was clipped by 2 bases and J by 6 bases, with 14 bases between them. The CDR3 bases are TGTGCCAGCAGTGAAATCCCGCAGGGTGGTCAGCCCCAGCATTTT. Translation: CASSEIPQGGQPQHF.

This chain links TRBV29-1 with TRBJ1-4, with D hard to call. V lost 3 bases and J 7 bases, leaving 9 bases between the germline ends. The CDR3 is 12 amino acids. In germline, CDR1 is SQVTM, CDR2 ANQGSEA. CDR3 sequence (DNA): TGCAGCGTTGAGCGGGCTGGTGAAAAACTGTTTTTT. This translates into CSVERAGEKLFF. Full variable domain (remainder filled in from reference TRBV29-1 and TRBJ1-4): SAVISQKPSRDICQRGTSLTIQCQVDSQVTMMFWYRQQPGQSLTLIATANQGSEATYESGFVIDKFPISRPNLTFSTLTVSNMSPEDSSIYLCSVERAGEKLFFGSGTQLSVL.

The V call is TRBV4-1, the J call TRBJ2-5; D ambiguous. Trimming cost V 4 bases and J 5 bases, with 14 bases left between them. Germline loops: CDR1 MGHRA, CDR2 YSYEKL. The CDR3 is 14 amino acids. The DNA of the CDR3 is TGCGCCAGCAGCCCCTCCACGGCATGGGAGACCCAGTACTTC. Translation: CASSPSTAWETQYF.

The chain links TRBV6-5 to TRBJ1-6; maybe TRBD1 (6 bases). In germline, CDR1 is MNHEY, CDR2 SVGAGI. The CDR3 is made up of 13 amino acids. The V end was cut by 6 bases, the J end by 8 bases, with 11 bases between. Written as DNA, the CDR3 is TGTGCCAGCAGAACAGGGTTGGATTCACCCCTCCACTTT. It encodes CASRTGLDSPLHF.

This chain links TRBV7-2 with TRBJ2-7, with 7 bases lining up with TRBD1. CDR1 and CDR2 from the germline V gene are SGHTA and FQGNSA. V gave up 5 bases and J gave up 3 bases; unmatched junction bases: 10. CDR3 length: 15 amino acids. The DNA for the CDR3 is TGTGCCAGCAGCCGGTGGGGGACAGCCAGCTACGAGCAGTACGTC. Translated, it gives CASSRWGTASYEQYV.

The chain employs TRBV5-6 and TRBJ1-2; the D is unclear. V dropped 0 bases and J dropped 7 bases, with 7 bases sitting between them. The length of the CDR3 is 12 residues. Germline V lookup: CDR1 SGHDT, CDR2 YYEEEE. CDR3 region: CASSLEGSGYTF. DNA of the CDR3: TGTGCCAGCAGCTTGGAAGGGAGTGGCTACACCTTC.

The CDR3 is CAINPAGGNEQFF. CDR3 nucleotide sequence: TGTGCCATCAACCCAGCGGGGGGCAATGAGCAGTTCTTC. The chain is built from TRBV10-3 and TRBJ2-1, with 9 nucleotides matching TRBD2. V gave up 7 bases and J gave up 6 bases; unmatched junction bases: 4. Germline V CDR1 and CDR2: ENHRY, SYGVKD. This CDR3 contains 13 residues.

This clone was picked up a small number of times. The rearrangement joins TRBV7-6 to TRBJ2-3; tentatively, D is TRBD2 (5 bases). The germline V gene has CDR1 SGHVS and CDR2 FNYEAQ. The CDR3 is made up of 17 amino acids. V was clipped by 5 bases and J by 7 bases, with 25 bases between them. For the CDR3, the DNA is TGTGCCAGCAGCCGTTACCTGTTGGTTCGGGGTGTGTATACGCAGTATTTT. Translating it yields CASSRYLLVRGVYTQYF.

This clone occurred a few times. Here the CDR3 DNA reads TGTGCCAGCAGGCCGGGGACAGGGTTGTTCTCACCCCTCCACTTT. Amino acid sequence: CASRPGTGLFSPLHF. V gene TRBV5-4 combines with J gene TRBJ1-6; TRBD1 matches 9 bases. This CDR3 spans 15 amino acids. Germline CDR1 and CDR2: SGHNT and YYREEE (reference sequence). V lost 5 bases and J lost 10; bases outside the gene matches: 10.

This clone came up a few times. This chain links TRBV2 with TRBJ1-6, with a possible D match to TRBD1 (6 bases). Germline values: CDR1 SNHLY, CDR2 FYNNEI. This CDR3 contains 16 residues. The germline V and J ends were trimmed by 4 bases and 9 bases, with 19 bases remaining between them. CDR3 protein: CASSADRAGVASPLHF. Here the CDR3 DNA reads TGTGCCAGCAGTGCCGACAGAGCAGGGGTCGCTTCACCCCTCCACTTT.

The chain links TRBV29-1 to TRBJ1-4; a possible D gene is TRBD1 (5 bases). V dropped 4 bases and J dropped 5 bases, with 20 bases sitting between them. CDR3 length equals 16 residues. Germline loops: CDR1 SQVTM, CDR2 ANQGSEA. CDR3 DNA: TGCAGCGTTGGGGGCGGGGATGTGGGGTCAAATGAAAAACTGTTTTTT. Its translation is CSVGGGDVGSNEKLFF.

The CDR3 nucleotides are TGCGCCAGCAGTTATGGACTAGCGGGGGGCAATGAGCAGTTCTTC. It translates to CASSYGLAGGNEQFF. The V call is TRBV5-1, the J call TRBJ2-1, with 14 nucleotides matching TRBD2. There are 15 residues in the CDR3. V trimming: 5 bases; J trimming: 6 bases; junction bases outside the gene matches: 4. CDR1 is SGHRS and CDR2 is YFSETQ in the germline V gene.

In DNA form, the CDR3 reads TGTGCCACCAGCTGGACTAGCGGGGACTACAATGAGCAGTTCTTC. It codes for CATSWTSGDYNEQFF. The chain links TRBV24-1 to TRBJ2-1; 12 positions agree with TRBD2. V shed 7 bases, J shed 3 bases, and the junction held 3 bases outside the gene matches. Per the germline V gene, CDR1 is KGHDR and CDR2 is SFDVKD. CDR3 length: 15 residues.

The V and J genes are TRBV19 and TRBJ1-1, with no clear D. The V and J ends lost 5 bases and 3 bases respectively, with 13 bases between them. The CDR3 spans 14 residues. CDR1 is LNHDA and CDR2 is SQIVND in the germline V gene (reference sequence). Here the CDR3 reads CASSPPTLDTEAFF. CDR3 DNA: TGTGCCAGTAGTCCGCCGACCCTTGACACTGAAGCTTTCTTT.

The chain links TRBV9 to TRBJ1-6, with a possible D match to TRBD1 (6 bases). This CDR3 region has 15 residues. Germline V gene data show CDR1 as SGDLS and CDR2 as YYNGEE. V dropped 1 base and J dropped 6 bases, with 11 bases sitting between them. This chain's CDR3 is CASSVRWTANSPLHF. The DNA of the CDR3 is TGTGCCAGCAGCGTACGATGGACAGCTAATTCACCCCTCCACTTT.

The chain carries TRBV6-5 and TRBJ2-5; D perhaps matches TRBD1 (6 bases). The CDR3 length is 12 residues. Germline lookup yields CDR1 MNHEY and CDR2 SVGAGI. V was cut by 10 bases and J by 2 bases, with 11 bases left in between. The CDR3, as DNA: TGTGCCACCAACAGGGTACAAGAGACCCAGTACTTC. As protein: CATNRVQETQYF.

The chain employs TRBV28 and TRBJ2-5; 7 nucleotides align to TRBD1. After removal of 3 bases from V and 7 bases from J, the junction contained 11 bases not matched to a gene. This CDR3 spans 15 amino acids. CDR1 is MDHEN, CDR2 SYDVKM, per germline. The DNA for the CDR3 is TGTGCCAGCAGTTTTTGGCAGGGGGACCACGGGACCCAGTACTTC. It yields the protein CASSFWQGDHGTQYF. Filled out from reference TRBV28 and TRBJ2-5, the complete variable domain reads DVKVTQSSRYLVKRTGEKVFLECVQDMDHENMFWYRQDPGLGLRLIYFSYDVKMKEKGDIPEGYSVSREKKERFSLILESASTNQTSMYLCASSFWQGDHGTQYFGPGTRLLVL.

This clone was observed once. The V call is TRBV3-1 (or the pseudogene TRBV3-2), the J call TRBJ2-2, with D uncertain. This CDR3 has 15 amino acids. Germline V gene data show CDR1 as LGHDT and CDR2 as YNNKEL (reference sequence). Trimming shortened V by 4 bases and J by 6 bases, and 15 bases separated the two germline ends. The CDR3 coding sequence is TGTGCCAGCAGCCGATCGGACGGTCTGCCCGGGGAGCTGTTTTTT. Protein: CASSRSDGLPGELFF.

The chain links TRBV6-5 to TRBJ1-1; D perhaps matches TRBD1 (5 bases). This CDR3 has 12 residues. With 11 bases removed from V and 2 bases from J, the gap between germline ends came to 12 bases. The germline CDR1 and CDR2 sequences are MNHEY and SVGAGI. The CDR3 nucleotides are TGTGCCGGGGCTCGCCCTAACACTGAAGCTTTCTTT. Translated, it gives CAGARPNTEAFF.

The CDR3 region has the DNA TGTGCCAGCAGCCAAGGATGGCTCCCGGGGTACTTC. Residues: CASSQGWLPGYF. The chain combines TRBV14 with TRBJ2-7; D ambiguous. Deletions cut 1 base from V and 12 bases from J, with 13 bases between. The CDR3 loop spans 12 amino acids. Germline CDR1 reads SGHDN; CDR2 reads FVKESK.

The genes are TRBV9 and TRBJ1-1; the D gene is possibly TRBD1 (6 bases). Germline-derived CDR1 and CDR2 are SGDLS and YYNGEE. CDR3 length: 15 amino acids. Trimming removed 3 bases from V and 1 base from J, with 13 bases in between. Written as DNA, the CDR3 is TGTGCCAGCAGCGCGACAGGACTACCGAACACTGAAGCTTTCTTT. Its protein is CASSATGLPNTEAFF.

V and J are TRBV7-9 and TRBJ1-2; D is perhaps TRBD1 (5 bases). Trimming shortened V by 3 bases and J by 1 base, and 9 bases separated the two germline ends. Germline CDR1 is SEHNR and CDR2 is FQNEAQ (reference sequence). The CDR3 totals 14 residues. The CDR3 protein is CASSFRGGNYGYTF. The CDR3 region has the DNA TGTGCCAGCAGCTTTCGTGGGGGTAACTATGGCTACACCTTC.